The entry below gives a single TCR beta chain sequence along with its context. These data come from a study of cytomegalovirus exposure and HLA in healthy donors. Primers included in the PCR were 60 Vbeta and 13 Jbeta primers. Repertoires were generated with immunoSEQ multiplex PCR, while TCRdb's copy carries only in-frame clones and drops some. The profile shows 110,000 to 150,000 clones, around 80% of them singletons. This CDR3 has 15 amino acids. The V gene lost 4 bases and the J gene lost 7 bases, with 20 bases spanning the gap. Germline values: CDR1 SGHDT, CDR2 YYEEEE. The chain couples TRBV5-6 to TRBJ1-2; maybe TRBD1 (5 bases). The sample consisted of PBMCs. This sequence was found in a man aged 40-55 years in good health and CMV-seronegative. CDR3 loop: CASSLINTGQTGYTF. The CDR3 bases are TGTGCCAGCAGCCTAATCAATACAGGCCAGACTGGCTACACCTTC.